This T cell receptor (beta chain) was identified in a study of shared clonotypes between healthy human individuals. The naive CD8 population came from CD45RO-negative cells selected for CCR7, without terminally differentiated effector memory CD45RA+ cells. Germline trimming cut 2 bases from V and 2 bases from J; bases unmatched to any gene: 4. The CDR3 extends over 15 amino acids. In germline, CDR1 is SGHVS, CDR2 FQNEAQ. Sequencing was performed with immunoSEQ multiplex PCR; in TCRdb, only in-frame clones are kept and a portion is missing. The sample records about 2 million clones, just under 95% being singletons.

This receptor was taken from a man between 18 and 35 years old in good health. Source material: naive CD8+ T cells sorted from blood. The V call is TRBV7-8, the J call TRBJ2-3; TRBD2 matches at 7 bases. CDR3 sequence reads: CASSLFGRDTDTQYF. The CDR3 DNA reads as TGTGCCAGCAGCTTATTTGGGAGGGACACAGATACGCAGTATTTT.